The T cell receptor (beta chain) under discussion was sequenced for a study of blood T cell repertoires in COVID-19. Study background: Material from acute and convalescent COVID-19 was sourced from the United States, Italy and Spain. The cDNA or gDNA used as material had been derived from T cells, B-cell-depleted T cells, or PBMCs.

Authors' processing steps: Estimated nucleated cell counts came from reference gene primer amplification. Assay: immunoSEQ multiplex PCR; the TCRdb copy retains only in-frame clones and omits some. That table furnishes V, J and clone size, whereas the DNA furnished D and trimming. Altogether about 240,000 clones are present, roughly 80% being singletons, with the ten largest covering roughly 3.2%. The clonotype was recovered from a woman under 30 with acute or convalescent COVID-19. Material for sequencing was peripheral blood.

This CDR3 reads CASNAGLAEYNEQFF. The CDR3 region has the DNA TGTGCCAGCAATGCCGGACTAGCGGAATACAATGAGCAGTTCTTC. The rearrangement uses TRBV6-6 and TRBJ2-1; 10 nucleotides align to TRBD2. Germline CDR1 and CDR2: MNHNY and SVGAGI (reference sequence). V lost 7 bases, J lost 4 bases, and 7 bases stayed unmatched. The CDR3 runs to 15 residues.